This TCR beta chain was found in a study of shared clonotypes between healthy human individuals. Study-wide context: With ages of 18 to 49, the donors were a couple of women and a few men.

Assay execution took place at the deep level. Profiling relied on immunoSEQ multiplex PCR, and the TCRdb table lists in-frame clones only, not all of them. This sample has approximately 810,000 clones, with more than 85% found just once. As to this clone: Its specificity is unknown.

CD45RO negativity and positive selection for CCR7 defined naive CD8 cells, a population that excluded terminally differentiated effector memory CD45RA+ cells. Findings of the study overall: The authors sampled blood alone, and tissue repertoires likely differ. Estimated clonotype richness was generally higher in naive than memory subsets.

The sequenced material came from naive CD8+ T cells sorted from blood. This TCR was sampled from a man aged 25 to 40 in good health.

The CDR3 loop is CASSRTYRGNTEAFF. The CDR3 DNA sequence: TGTGCCAGCAGCCGGACCTACAGGGGAAACACTGAAGCTTTCTTT. This chain links TRBV6-5 with TRBJ1-1; 7 bases line up with TRBD1. Per germline, CDR1 MNHEY and CDR2 SVGAGI. This CDR3 spans 15 amino acids. Trimming cost V 6 bases and J 2 bases; bases outside gene matches: 9.